This T cell receptor (beta chain) was identified during a study of molecular identifiers for immune sequencing clone quantification. Study information: In replicates, RNA from approximately 20,000 or 100,000 naive CD8 cells was divided five ways and four parts were sequenced.

Worth noting for this clonotype: What it recognizes is unknown.

Study-level points and caveats: Reports indicate spiked Jurkat TCR RNA from one cell could be found among 950,000 to 1,000,000 naive cells.

TCRdb used MiXCR to reprocess the PCR reads, holding one entry per CDR3 protein. This repertoire shows approximately 670,000 distinct CDR3 sequences, less than 20% found once; its top ten account for approximately 0.9%. Germline values: CDR1 MNHEY, CDR2 SVGEGT. The CDR3 is made up of 17 amino acids. J gave up 2 bases and V 8 bases, and 8 bases lay outside the gene matches. Sample: naive CD8+ T cells from blood, with Jurkat cell RNA spiked in. Subset described: FACS-sorted CD8+CD4-CCR7+CD45RA+ naive T cells. The rearrangement links TRBV6-2 or TRBV6-3 to TRBJ2-1, with 14 bases that match TRBD2. The TCR was taken from a human donor in good health. Some libraries in this study had Jurkat cell RNA spiked in. The CDR3 DNA reads TGTGCCAGCGGCCCGACTAGCGGGGGGGCCGCCTACAATGAGCAGTTCTTC. The encoded protein is CASGPTSGGAAYNEQFF.